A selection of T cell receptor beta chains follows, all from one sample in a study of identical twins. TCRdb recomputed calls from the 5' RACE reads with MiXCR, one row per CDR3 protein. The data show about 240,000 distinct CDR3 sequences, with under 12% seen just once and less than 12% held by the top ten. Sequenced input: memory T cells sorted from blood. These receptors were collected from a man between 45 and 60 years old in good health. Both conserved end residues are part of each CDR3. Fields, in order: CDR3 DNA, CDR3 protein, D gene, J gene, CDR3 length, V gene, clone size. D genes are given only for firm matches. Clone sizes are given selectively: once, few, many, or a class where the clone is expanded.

TGTGCCAGCAGCTTCGGACGGTTCTCCTACGAGCAGTACTTC | CASSFGRFSYEQYF | NA | TRBJ2-7 | 14 | TRBV7-9 | many
TGCGCCAGCAGCTTGGCGCAGGGGGTGGATGGCTACACCTTC | CASSLAQGVDGYTF | TRBD1 | TRBJ1-2 | 14 | TRBV5-1 | few
TGTGCCAGCAGCTTAGCGCTCACTAGCGGGAGGATTGAGCAGTACTTC | CASSLALTSGRIEQYF | TRBD2 | TRBJ2-7 | 16 | TRBV7-2 | many
TGCGCCAGCAGCACTGGGACAGGGTCTATCAATGGAGATGAGCAGTTCTTC | CASSTGTGSINGDEQFF | TRBD1 | TRBJ2-1 | 17 | TRBV5-1 | NA
TGCGCCAGCAGCCTCCACAGCAGGGCGGAGAACACTGAAGCTTTCTTT | CASSLHSRAENTEAFF | NA | TRBJ1-1 | 16 | TRBV5-1 | NA
TGTGCCAGCTCACCACAGCCGTCAACTAATGAAAAACTGTTTTTT | CASSPQPSTNEKLFF | NA | TRBJ1-4 | 15 | TRBV18 | NA
TGTGCCAGCGGTAAGGGGCCCCCCCGCTACGAGCAGTACTTC | CASGKGPPRYEQYF | NA | TRBJ2-7 | 14 | TRBV3-1 | few
TGCAGTGCTAATCGGGACAGGGTTGGGGGATATAGCAATCAGCCCCAGCATTTT | CSANRDRVGGYSNQPQHF | TRBD1 | TRBJ1-5 | 18 | TRBV20-1 | NA
TGTGCCAGCAGCTTGGTAACACCGAACACTGAAGCTTTCTTT | CASSLVTPNTEAFF | NA | TRBJ1-1 | 14 | TRBV5-6 | NA
TGTGCCAGCAGCTTCGCCGGTGTTGGGGAGACCCAGTACTTC | CASSFAGVGETQYF | NA | TRBJ2-5 | 14 | TRBV11-2 | NA
TGTGCCACCAGTCGCGGGACGACCCAGTACTTC | CATSRGTTQYF | NA | TRBJ2-5 | 11 | TRBV24-1 | few
TGTGCCAGCAGCTCTGGGACATCTAACTCTGGAAACACCATATATTTT | CASSSGTSNSGNTIYF | NA | TRBJ1-3 | 16 | TRBV13 | many
TGCAGCGCGACGCGGACAGGGTCCTACGAGCAGTACTTC | CSATRTGSYEQYF | TRBD1 | TRBJ2-7 | 13 | TRBV29-1 | few
TGCAGTGTGGCAGCAGGGCTTCAAGAGACCCAGTACTTC | CSVAAGLQETQYF | NA | TRBJ2-5 | 13 | TRBV20-1 | NA
TGCAGCGGGACTAGCGGGAACACAGATACGCAGTATTTT | CSGTSGNTDTQYF | TRBD2 | TRBJ2-3 | 13 | TRBV29-1 | many
TGTGCCAGCAGTTTAGTGGGGGGTAGCAATCAGCCCCAGCATTTT | CASSLVGGSNQPQHF | NA | TRBJ1-5 | 15 | TRBV12-3/TRBV12-4 | many
TGTGCCAGCAGCCCCGGGACAGGGGCTGCTTTCTTT | CASSPGTGAAFF | TRBD1 | TRBJ1-1 | 12 | TRBV9 | few
TGTGCCATCAGTGGGGACAACTCCTACGAGCAGTACTTC | CAISGDNSYEQYF | NA | TRBJ2-7 | 13 | TRBV10-3 | few